These 18 T cell receptor beta chains were sequenced from one sample in a study of blood T cell repertoires in COVID-19. Some clones are missing from TCRdb's copy, which holds only in-frame ones; the method was immunoSEQ multiplex PCR. This sample has about 70,000 clones, with roughly nine tenths found just once. Material: peripheral blood. These receptors all stem from a man in his sixties or seventies with active COVID-19.

CDR3 bases: TGTGCCAGCAGCGTAGCTGGGACTAGCGGGAGGTATGAGCAGTTCTTC. Amino acid sequence: CASSVAGTSGRYEQFF. The chain recombines TRBV9 with TRBJ2-1; 15 bases fit TRBD2. V was pared by 0 bases and J by 8 bases, with 3 bases of the junction left unmatched. CDR1 and CDR2 from the germline V gene are SGDLS and YYNGEE. This CDR3 has 16 residues.

This rearrangement joins TRBV4-2 to TRBJ2-7, with 9 bases that match TRBD1. V was pared by 1 base and J by 0 bases, with 7 bases of the junction left unmatched. The CDR3 sequence is 17 residues long. Germline V gene data show CDR1 as LGHNA and CDR2 as YNFKEQ. The CDR3 loop reads CASSQGAGDRDSYEQYF. As DNA, the CDR3 is TGTGCCAGCAGCCAAGGGGCGGGGGACAGGGACTCCTACGAGCAGTACTTC.

The chain recombines TRBV28 with TRBJ2-7; 8 bases fit TRBD1. Trimming at V came to 7 bases and at J to 3 bases, leaving 8 bases not matched to a gene. Germline-derived CDR1 and CDR2 are MDHEN and SYDVKM. This CDR3 has 14 residues. The DNA of the CDR3 is TGTGCCAGCACCCGGACAGGGTGGGGCTACGAGCAGTACTTC. It is translated as CASTRTGWGYEQYF.

This clone showed up just a few times. V gene TRBV7-9 combines with J gene TRBJ2-3, with a tentative D call TRBD2 (5 bases). The germline CDR1 and CDR2 sequences are SEHNR and FQNEAQ (reference sequence). The CDR3 has 16 residues. V lost 5 bases and J lost 0, with 15 bases in between. The CDR3 DNA sequence: TGTGCCAGCAGCCCCATACGGGGAAAGAGCACAGATACGCAGTATTTT. Its translation: CASSPIRGKSTDTQYF.

The CDR3 spells CASSPRTSGYNEQFF. Here the CDR3 DNA reads TGTGCCAGCAGTCCACGGACTAGCGGGTACAATGAGCAGTTCTTC. The rearrangement joins TRBV6-5 to TRBJ2-1; 11 bases line up with TRBD2. CDR3 length: 15 residues. V lost 5 bases, J lost 4 bases, and 4 bases stayed unmatched. From germline, CDR1 is MNHEY and CDR2 SVGAGI.

This sequence joins TRBV7-3 and TRBJ2-1, with D perhaps matching TRBD2 (6 bases). Germline CDR1 is SGHTA and CDR2 is FQGTGA. With 3 bases removed from V and 3 bases from J, the gap between germline ends came to 12 bases. This CDR3 is 15 amino acids long. The CDR3 spells CASSFTPDYYNEQFF. CDR3 coding DNA: TGTGCCAGCAGCTTTACGCCGGACTACTACAATGAGCAGTTCTTC.

The J gene is TRBJ1-5, the V gene TRBV28; D may be TRBD1 (5 bases). The CDR3 is 13 amino acids. V lost 7 bases to trimming and J lost 5 bases, with 12 bases between them. CDR1 MDHEN and CDR2 SYDVKM come from the germline V gene. The CDR3 spells CASTLDTDQPQHF. The DNA of the CDR3 is TGTGCCAGCACCCTGGACACCGATCAGCCCCAGCATTTT.

The chain is built from TRBV29-1 and TRBJ2-1, with a weak D call TRBD1 (5 bases). The CDR3 totals 11 residues. Germline CDR1 and CDR2: SQVTM and ANQGSEA. Trimming took off 3 bases at V and 10 bases at J, with 10 bases between the two ends. The CDR3: CSVDGPGEQFF. The CDR3 DNA reads TGCAGCGTTGACGGGCCAGGGGAGCAGTTCTTC.

The chain links TRBV30 to TRBJ1-1, with 7 bases identical to TRBD1. J was trimmed by 4 bases and V by 5 bases; bases with no gene match: 10. This CDR3 is 14 amino acids long. CDR1 GTSNPN and CDR2 SVGIG come from the germline V gene (reference sequence). The CDR3 bases are TGTGCCTGGGGCGGGACAGCTGGGGGCACTGAAGCTTTCTTT. Encoded protein: CAWGGTAGGTEAFF. Filled out from reference TRBV30 and TRBJ1-1, the complete variable domain reads SQTIHQWPATLVQPVGSPLSLECTVEGTSNPNLYWYRQAAGRGLQLLFYSVGIGQISSEVPQNLSASRPQDRQFILSSKKLLLSDSGFYLCAWGGTAGGTEAFFGQGTRLTVV.

The chain uses TRBV7-9 and TRBJ2-2, with 7 bases fitting TRBD2. This CDR3 spans 16 amino acids. Germline CDR1 reads SEHNR; CDR2 reads FQNEAQ (reference sequence). J was trimmed by 1 base and V by 2 bases; bases with no gene match: 4. The CDR3 DNA sequence: TGTGCCAGCAGCTTAAGGAGCGGGGAGAACACCGGGGAGCTGTTTTTT. This sequence encodes CASSLRSGENTGELFF.

The chain uses TRBV27 and TRBJ2-7, with D maybe TRBD1 (6 bases). CDR3 length: 14 residues. Germline CDR1 MNHEY, CDR2 SMNVEV (reference sequence). V shed 10 bases and J shed 0 bases, with 16 bases lying between them. CDR3 protein: CATSTGLGSYEQYF. DNA for the CDR3: TGTGCCACATCAACAGGGTTGGGCTCCTACGAGCAGTACTTC.

This rearrangement joins TRBV10-3 to TRBJ2-7; 8 bases align to TRBD1. This CDR3 comprises 14 residues. J gave up 4 bases and V 4 bases, and 6 bases lay outside the gene matches. Germline V CDR1 and CDR2: ENHRY, SYGVKD. The chain's CDR3 is CAISGGQAQYEQYF. The CDR3, as DNA: TGTGCCATCAGTGGGGGACAGGCCCAGTACGAGCAGTACTTC.

This clone was recorded once. The conserved final phenylalanine or tryptophan is absent from the CDR3, which likely points to a read error. The limits of the CDR3 on the DNA are not certain, so only TCRdb's listed CDR3 is given. The gene calls are TRBV28 and TRBJ2-7; the table gives TRBD2 as D, unverified against the DNA. The length of the CDR3 is 12 amino acids, counting both ends. Looked up from germline, CDR1 is MDHEN and CDR2 is SYDVKM. CDR3 protein: CASSLRAGTSGR.

The chain combines TRBV19 with TRBJ1-4; maybe TRBD1 (6 bases). Germline lookup yields CDR1 LNHDA and CDR2 SQIVND (reference sequence). The V end was cut by 4 bases, the J end by 2 bases, with 8 bases between. The CDR3 length is 14 residues. The CDR3 DNA sequence: TGTGCCAGTAGTAAGGGGGATACTAATGAAAAACTGTTTTTT. Its protein product is CASSKGDTNEKLFF.

The chain recombines TRBV4-3 with TRBJ2-3; 15 nucleotides agree with TRBD2. The CDR3 is made up of 16 amino acids. Germline-derived CDR1 and CDR2 are LGHNA and YSLEER. V shed 1 base, J shed 6 bases, and the junction held 2 bases outside the gene matches. The CDR3 region has the DNA TGCGCCAGCAGCCAAGTCGGGACTAGCGGGAGGGATACGCAGTATTTT. This codes for CASSQVGTSGRDTQYF.

The V call is TRBV4-1, the J call TRBJ1-5; 11 bases align to TRBD1. Germline assignment: CDR1 MGHRA and CDR2 YSYEKL. The CDR3 spans 15 residues. The V and J ends lost 3 bases and 11 bases, in that order; junction bases with no gene match: 9. The CDR3 DNA is TGCGCCAGCAGCCAGGGGACAGGGGGGCTGGAGTCCCAGCATTTT. Encoded protein: CASSQGTGGLESQHF.

The gene calls are TRBV7-8 and TRBJ2-5; 8 nucleotides line up with TRBD2. Per germline, CDR1 SGHVS and CDR2 FQNEAQ. The CDR3 spans 12 residues. V was pared by 10 bases and J by 1 base, with 2 bases of the junction left unmatched. This CDR3 is CATRGGQETQYF. The CDR3 DNA reads TGTGCCACCCGGGGGGGCCAAGAGACCCAGTACTTC. The whole variable domain, filled in from reference TRBV7-8 and TRBJ2-5, reads GAGVSQSPRYKVAKRGQDVALRCDPISGHVSLFWYQQALGQGPEFLTYFQNEAQLDKSGLPSDRFFAERPEGSVSTLKIQRTQQEDSAVYLCATRGGQETQYFGPGTRLLVL.

The chain couples TRBV6-2 or TRBV6-3 to TRBJ2-1; TRBD2 might be the D (6 bases). Trimming removed 6 bases from V and 0 bases from J, with 9 bases in between. This CDR3 has 14 amino acids. Germline V CDR1 and CDR2: MNHEY, SVGEGT. The CDR3 region has the DNA TGTGCCAGCAGATACGGGAGCTCCTACAATGAGCAGTTCTTC. Encoded protein: CASRYGSSYNEQFF.